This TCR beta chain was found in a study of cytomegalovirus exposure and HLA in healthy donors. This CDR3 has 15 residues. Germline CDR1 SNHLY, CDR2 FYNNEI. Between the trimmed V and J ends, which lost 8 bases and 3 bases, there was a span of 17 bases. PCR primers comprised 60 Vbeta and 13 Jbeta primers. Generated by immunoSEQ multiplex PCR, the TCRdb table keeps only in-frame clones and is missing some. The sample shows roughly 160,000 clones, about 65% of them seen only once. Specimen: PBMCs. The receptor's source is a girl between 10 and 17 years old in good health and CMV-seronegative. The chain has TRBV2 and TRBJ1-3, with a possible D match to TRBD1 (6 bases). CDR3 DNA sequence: TGTGCCAGCTTAAGGACAGCGATAATTGGAAACACCATATATTTT. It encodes CASLRTAIIGNTIYF.